The 27 T cell receptor beta chains in this list originate from one sample, sequenced in a study of blood T cell repertoires in COVID-19. Profiled with immunoSEQ multiplex PCR; TCRdb holds only in-frame clones, not every one. Seen here are over 200,000 clones, 75% to 85% observed once, and the top ten hold roughly 1.2%. The sequenced material came from peripheral blood. These TCRs come from a woman in her thirties with COVID-19, enrolled during active disease.

This rearrangement joins TRBV11-3 to TRBJ2-2; D is undetermined. The germline gives CDR1 SGHNT, CDR2 YENEEA. Trimming removed 0 bases from V and 2 bases from J, with 7 bases in between. The CDR3 is 15 residues long. The CDR3 sequence is CASSLDRVNTGELFF. CDR3 in DNA: TGTGCCAGCAGCTTAGATAGAGTTAACACCGGGGAGCTGTTTTTT.

The chain uses TRBV2 and TRBJ2-5, with D perhaps TRBD1 (6 bases). Germline loops: CDR1 SNHLY, CDR2 FYNNEI. Trimming cost V 8 bases and J 1 base, with 11 bases left between them. CDR3 length equals 13 residues. DNA for the CDR3: TGTGCCAGCTTACGGGACACCCAAGAGACCCAGTACTTC. Residues: CASLRDTQETQYF.

The chain employs TRBV19 and TRBJ2-1, with 9 bases that match TRBD2. Germline CDR1 is LNHDA and CDR2 is SQIVND (reference sequence). There are 17 residues in the CDR3. Trimming at V came to 5 bases and at J to 2 bases, leaving 10 bases not matched to a gene. The CDR3, as DNA: TGTGCCAGTAGTCGCCGCCCTAGCGGGAACACCTACAATGAGCAGTTCTTC. Translated: CASSRRPSGNTYNEQFF.

The V and J genes are TRBV4-3 and TRBJ1-2; the D gene is possibly TRBD1 (5 bases). Germline CDR1 and CDR2: LGHNA and YSLEER. Trimming took off 1 base at V and 6 bases at J, with 15 bases between the two ends. The CDR3 has 15 residues. CDR3 in amino acids: CASSQAEGRSDGYTF. CDR3 sequence (DNA): TGCGCCAGCAGCCAAGCGGAGGGGAGGAGTGATGGCTACACCTTC.

The genes are TRBV3-1 (or the pseudogene TRBV3-2) and TRBJ1-1, with D perhaps matching TRBD1 (6 bases). This CDR3 is 14 amino acids long. Trimming shortened V by 4 bases and J by 0 bases, and 9 bases separated the two germline ends. Germline-derived CDR1 and CDR2 are LGHDT and YNNKEL (reference sequence). Here the CDR3 DNA reads TGTGCCAGCAGCCGACGGGACATGAACACTGAAGCTTTCTTT. It specifies CASSRRDMNTEAFF.

The chain joins TRBV6-4 to TRBJ2-2; D uncertain. The V gene lost 0 bases and the J gene lost 4 bases, with 6 bases spanning the gap. The CDR3 loop spans 14 amino acids. Germline loops: CDR1 MRHNA, CDR2 SNTAGT. CDR3 nucleotide sequence: TGTGCCAGCAGTGACTCGGCGGTCACCGGGGAGCTGTTTTTT. Translated, it gives CASSDSAVTGELFF.

The table lists this clone with a count of one. The chain employs TRBV6-4 and TRBJ2-1, with TRBD1 matching over 9 bases. Germline values: CDR1 MRHNA, CDR2 SNTAGT. J was trimmed by 6 bases and V by 5 bases; bases with no gene match: 8. This CDR3 contains 15 residues. The CDR3 DNA reads as TGTGCCAGCAGTCGACCGGGACAGGGTCCCAATGAGCAGTTCTTC. Encoded protein: CASSRPGQGPNEQFF.

The gene calls are TRBV6-1 and TRBJ2-5; D gene unclear. Trimming took 2 bases from V and 5 from J, leaving 15 bases between them. Germline lookup yields CDR1 MNHNS and CDR2 SASEGT. This CDR3 has 15 residues. The CDR3 nucleotides are TGTGCCAGCAGTGAACTAGACGGAAGTTCCGAGACCCAGTACTTC. Translation: CASSELDGSSETQYF.

The chain's CDR3 is CASSQMREYEQYF. The DNA for the CDR3 is TGCGCCAGCAGCCAAATGAGAGAGTACGAGCAGTACTTC. The chain has TRBV4-1 and TRBJ2-7; D is unresolved. This CDR3 is 13 amino acids long. The V and J ends lost 2 bases and 4 bases respectively, with 9 bases between them. Germline V lookup: CDR1 MGHRA, CDR2 YSYEKL.

This clone was counted a few times. V and J are TRBV19 and TRBJ2-7; no clear D. CDR1 and CDR2 from the germline V gene are LNHDA and SQIVND (reference sequence). V lost 5 bases, J lost 3 bases, and 5 bases lay in between. CDR3 length: 11 residues. The CDR3 protein is CASSPGYEQYF. The DNA of the CDR3 is TGTGCCAGTAGTCCGGGCTACGAGCAGTACTTC. Full variable domain (remainder filled in from reference TRBV19 and TRBJ2-7): DGGITQSPKYLFRKEGQNVTLSCEQNLNHDAMYWYRQDPGQGLRLIYYSQIVNDFQKGDIAEGYSVSREKKESFPLTVTSAQKNPTAFYLCASSPGYEQYFGPGTRLTVT.

The chain carries TRBV2 and TRBJ1-1; D gene ambiguous. V was clipped by 8 bases and J by 1 base, with 11 bases between them. CDR1 and CDR2 (germline): SNHLY, FYNNEI. The CDR3 has 13 residues. This CDR3 reads CASVLTWNTEAFF. The CDR3 DNA is TGTGCCAGCGTACTGACTTGGAACACTGAAGCTTTCTTT.

The genes are TRBV19 and TRBJ2-1, with 7 bases matching TRBD2. With 7 bases clipped from V and 1 base from J, the junction kept 4 bases outside the gene matches. CDR3 size: 14 residues. Germline loops: CDR1 LNHDA, CDR2 SQIVND (reference sequence). The CDR3 region has the DNA TGTGCCAGTACCGAGCGGGGATCCTACAATGAGCAGTTCTTC. It encodes CASTERGSYNEQFF.

The V call is TRBV15, the J call TRBJ2-7; 14 nucleotides agree with TRBD2. This CDR3 is built from 17 residues. Trimming took 3 bases from V and 1 from J; bases not matched to a gene: 5. CDR1 is LNHNV, CDR2 YYDKDF, per germline (reference sequence). For the CDR3, the DNA is TGTGCCACCAGCAGGGGACTAGCGGGAGCGTTGTCCTACGAGCAGTACTTC. Protein: CATSRGLAGALSYEQYF.

The chain is built from TRBV28 and TRBJ2-1, with TRBD2 matching 9 bases. The CDR3 covers 13 residues. Germline CDR1 is MDHEN and CDR2 is SYDVKM. The V gene end was trimmed by 4 bases and the J gene end by 5 bases; junction bases not matched to a gene: 0. The CDR3 DNA is TGTGCCAGCAGTTGGACTAGCGACAATGAGCAGTTCTTC. Protein product: CASSWTSDNEQFF.

The chain combines TRBV30 with TRBJ1-2; tentatively, D is TRBD1 (6 bases). Germline V gene sequence: CDR1 GTSNPN, CDR2 SVGIG (reference sequence). The CDR3 length is 14 residues. V was trimmed by 0 bases and J by 6 bases, leaving 14 bases between them. CDR3 loop: CAWSVIQGRDGYTF. CDR3 nucleotides: TGTGCCTGGAGTGTAATCCAGGGGAGGGATGGCTACACCTTC.

The chain recombines TRBV12-3 or TRBV12-4 with TRBJ1-5; D ambiguous. CDR3 length: 12 residues. The V end lost 11 bases, the J end lost 6 bases, and 14 bases lay between the germline ends. The CDR3 here is CAGKPRGQPQHF. Written as DNA, the CDR3 is TGTGCCGGCAAGCCACGGGGTCAGCCCCAGCATTTT.

The chain uses TRBV28 and TRBJ2-7; possible D gene TRBD2, 5 bases. This CDR3 has 11 residues. Trimming took off 6 bases at V and 3 bases at J, with 6 bases between the two ends. Looked up from germline, CDR1 is MDHEN and CDR2 is SYDVKM. CDR3 sequence: CASSRGYEQYF. In nucleotides, the CDR3 is TGTGCCAGCAGCCGGGGCTACGAGCAGTACTTC.

The chain links TRBV3-1 (or the pseudogene TRBV3-2) to TRBJ1-2; possibly TRBD1 for D (6 bases). The CDR3 covers 14 residues. CDR1 is LGHDT and CDR2 is YNNKEL in the germline V gene (reference sequence). Deletions cut 2 bases from V and 8 bases from J, with 15 bases between. CDR3 loop: CASSQNSGTLGYTF. As DNA, the CDR3 is TGTGCCAGCAGCCAAAACTCCGGGACACTCGGCTACACCTTC.

This chain uses TRBV19 with TRBJ1-1, with D hard to call. The CDR3 extends over 14 amino acids. Trimming stripped 4 bases from V and 3 bases from J, with 12 bases between. The germline V gene has CDR1 LNHDA and CDR2 SQIVND (reference sequence). The CDR3 reads CASSKDLEDTEAFF. As DNA, the CDR3 is TGTGCCAGTAGTAAGGACTTGGAGGACACTGAAGCTTTCTTT.

This chain links TRBV5-1 with TRBJ2-5; perhaps TRBD2 as D (6 bases). This CDR3 has 14 residues. Per germline, CDR1 SGHRS and CDR2 YFSETQ. V was clipped by 7 bases and J by 1 base, with 14 bases between them. The CDR3 loop is CASSVADLQETQYF. Written as DNA, the CDR3 is TGCGCCAGCTCGGTAGCGGACCTCCAAGAGACCCAGTACTTC.

V and J are TRBV5-1 and TRBJ2-3; 10 nucleotides line up with TRBD2. The germline CDR1 and CDR2 sequences are SGHRS and YFSETQ. The CDR3 length is 16 residues. V lost 1 base to trimming and J lost 1 base; unmatched junction nucleotides: 3. The CDR3 is CASSLLTSGGTDTQYF. CDR3 nucleotides: TGCGCCAGCAGCTTGTTAACTAGCGGGGGCACAGATACGCAGTATTTT.

This chain joins TRBV18 and TRBJ1-2; 7 bases are shared with TRBD1. Germline lookup yields CDR1 KGHSH and CDR2 LQKENI. V gave up 10 bases and J gave up 4 bases; unmatched junction bases: 9. CDR3 length: 13 residues. The CDR3 sequence: CATQGGTAYGYTF. CDR3 coding DNA: TGTGCCACCCAGGGGGGAACGGCCTATGGCTACACCTTC.

V is TRBV10-3 and J is TRBJ1-4; 8 bases map to TRBD1. The germline CDR1 and CDR2 sequences are ENHRY and SYGVKD. This CDR3 has 19 residues. V lost 3 bases, J lost 0 bases, and 12 bases stayed unmatched. The CDR3 region is CAISDTTQGAAPTNEKLFF. The DNA for the CDR3 is TGTGCCATCAGTGACACGACGCAGGGGGCAGCCCCAACTAATGAAAAACTGTTTTTT.

The chain joins TRBV7-2 to TRBJ2-5, with TRBD1 identical over 10 bases. This CDR3 spans 15 amino acids. The germline V gene has CDR1 SGHTA and CDR2 FQGNSA. The V segment lost 1 base and the J segment 5 bases; nucleotides outside the gene matches: 4. The CDR3 loop reads CASSLGTGGWETQYF. The CDR3 coding sequence is TGTGCCAGCAGCTTAGGGACAGGGGGGTGGGAGACCCAGTACTTC.

The rearrangement uses TRBV10-1 and TRBJ2-5, with D possibly matching TRBD1 (6 bases). Germline CDR1 and CDR2: WNHNN and SYGVQD (reference sequence). The CDR3 covers 15 residues. Trimming removed 11 bases at V and 2 bases at J, with 21 bases between. Written as DNA, the CDR3 is TGCGCCGAAAGGGGGAGAGCCGCGTCTCAAGAGACCCAGTACTTC. Translated: CAERGRAASQETQYF.

The chain carries TRBV5-1 and TRBJ2-1; TRBD1 matches 10 bases. Looked up from germline, CDR1 is SGHRS and CDR2 is YFSETQ. The CDR3 extends over 14 amino acids. V shed 4 bases, J shed 7 bases, and the junction held 5 bases outside the gene matches. The CDR3 loop reads CASSPRTGGNEQFF. DNA for the CDR3: TGCGCCAGCAGCCCCCGGACAGGGGGGAATGAGCAGTTCTTC.

V and J are TRBV3-1 (or the pseudogene TRBV3-2) and TRBJ2-7, with 7 bases aligning to TRBD1. The CDR3 runs to 15 residues. V dropped 0 bases and J dropped 3; count of bases not matched to a gene: 5. The germline V gene encodes CDR1 LGHDT and CDR2 YNNKEL (reference sequence). The CDR3 is CASSQDLAGGYEQYF. CDR3 bases: TGTGCCAGCAGCCAAGATCTGGCAGGGGGCTACGAGCAGTACTTC.